Listed below are T cell receptor beta chains from one sample, sequenced in a study of blood T cell repertoires in COVID-19. Some clones are missing from TCRdb's copy, which holds only in-frame ones; the method was immunoSEQ multiplex PCR. The repertoire holds around 92,000 clones, with roughly 89% as singletons. Sequences were obtained from peripheral blood. All receptors come from a woman older than 75 with active COVID-19. CDR3s include the opening cysteine and the closing phenylalanine or tryptophan. Each record gives: clone size, D gene, J gene, V gene, CDR3 protein, CDR3 DNA. D genes are given only for firm matches. Rows may omit the clone size; those that give it use once, few, many or a size class.

>.|TRBD2|TRBJ2-1|TRBV27
CASSSRTSGSSYNEQFF
TGTGCCAGCAGTTCACGGACTAGCGGGAGCTCCTACAATGAGCAGTTCTTC
>.|TRBD2|TRBJ2-7|TRBV25-1
CASSDSGSAYEQYF
TGTGCCAGCAGTGATAGCGGGAGCGCCTACGAGCAGTACTTC
>.|TRBD1|TRBJ1-1|TRBV29-1
CSVKQGAMNTEAFF
TGCAGCGTTAAACAGGGGGCCATGAACACTGAAGCTTTCTTT
>.|.|TRBJ2-3|TRBV5-4
CASSLNSGDTQYF
TGTGCCAGCAGCCTTAATTCGGGAGATACGCAGTATTTT
>.|.|TRBJ1-6|TRBV5-4
CASTLGSGGSPLHF
TGTGCCAGCACCCTCGGTTCGGGGGGTTCACCCCTCCACTTT
>.|TRBD2|TRBJ2-7|TRBV7-2
CASSLVLAGVGPGEQYF
TGTGCCAGCAGCTTAGTACTAGCGGGAGTTGGACCTGGTGAGCAGTACTTC
>.|.|TRBJ2-7|TRBV11-2
CASSLVSRVGNYEQYF
TGTGCCAGCAGCTTAGTCTCCAGGGTGGGTAACTACGAGCAGTACTTC
>.|TRBD1|TRBJ1-6|TRBV2
CASIKTGGGNSPLHF
TGTGCCAGCATAAAAACAGGGGGCGGTAATTCACCCCTCCACTTT
>few|TRBD2|TRBJ2-1|TRBV3-1/TRBV3-2
CASSETSATYNEQFF
TGTGCCAGCAGCGAAACTAGCGCCACCTACAATGAGCAGTTCTTC
>.|.|TRBJ2-7|TRBV5-8
CASSLRGVIYEQYF
TGTGCCAGCAGCTTGAGAGGTGTTATCTACGAGCAGTACTTC
>.|TRBD2|TRBJ2-7|TRBV18
CASSPPGGRAFEQYF
TGTGCCAGCTCACCGCCCGGCGGGAGGGCCTTCGAGCAGTACTTC
>once|.|TRBJ2-1|TRBV19
CASIPRGRRDEQFF
TGTGCCAGTATTCCAAGGGGCAGGAGGGATGAGCAGTTCTTC
>.|.|TRBJ1-6|TRBV30
CAWGSQDSPLHF
TGTGCCTGGGGGTCACAAGATTCACCCCTCCACTTT
>few|TRBD1|TRBJ1-5|TRBV24-1
CATSRTGGNNQPQHF
TGTGCCACCAGTCGGACAGGGGGGAACAATCAGCCCCAGCATTTT
>.|TRBD1|TRBJ1-6|TRBV28
CASSWGQGGSPLHF
TGTGCCAGCAGTTGGGGACAGGGGGGTTCACCCCTCCACTTT
>.|.|TRBJ2-1|TRBV6-1
CASSETIEQFF
TGTGCCAGCAGTGAAACTATAGAGCAGTTCTTC
>once|TRBD1|TRBJ2-1|TRBV28
CASKEGAAYNEQFF
TGTGCCAGCAAAGAGGGGGCCGCCTACAATGAGCAGTTCTTC
>.|TRBD2|TRBJ2-5|TRBV5-6
CASSVRRLAGVYQETQYF
TGTGCCAGCAGCGTCCGAAGACTAGCGGGGGTGTACCAAGAGACCCAGTACTTC
>once|TRBD2|TRBJ2-3|TRBV27
CASSTRRPGTRPDTQYF
TGTGCCAGCAGTACCCGAAGGCCCGGGACTAGGCCAGATACGCAGTATTTT
>.|.|TRBJ2-2|TRBV18
CASSRDIANTGELFF
TGTGCCAGCTCGAGGGACATCGCGAACACCGGGGAGCTGTTTTTT
>.|TRBD1|TRBJ1-5|TRBV6-6
CASTPRMGQLNQPQHF
TGTGCCAGCACCCCCAGGATGGGACAGCTCAATCAGCCCCAGCATTTT
>.|TRBD1|TRBJ2-5|TRBV3-1/TRBV3-2
CASSQISGTGVQETQYF
TGTGCCAGCAGCCAAATTAGCGGGACAGGGGTCCAAGAGACCCAGTACTTC
>once|.|TRBJ1-1|TRBV6-4
CASSDFSGQNTEAFF
TGTGCCAGCAGTGACTTCTCAGGTCAAAACACTGAAGCTTTCTTT
>.|TRBD1|TRBJ1-6|TRBV20-1
CSASEGARQGQSPLHF
TGCAGTGCTAGTGAGGGAGCCCGACAGGGCCAATCACCCCTCCACTTT
>.|TRBD1|TRBJ2-1|TRBV11-2
CASTPPGTGFNEQFF
TGTGCCAGCACCCCCCCAGGGACAGGGTTCAATGAGCAGTTCTTC
>few|TRBD1|TRBJ2-1|TRBV29-1
CSVGPGTGSYNEQFF
TGCAGCGTTGGGCCCGGGACAGGGTCCTACAATGAGCAGTTCTTC
>.|TRBD1|TRBJ1-1|TRBV5-4
CASSLGQGGDTEAFF
TGTGCCAGCAGCTTGGGACAGGGGGGTGACACTGAAGCTTTCTTT
>.|TRBD2|TRBJ2-2|TRBV5-5
CASSRGLAGSTGELFF
TGTGCCAGCAGCCGGGGACTAGCGGGAAGTACCGGGGAGCTGTTTTTT
>few|.|TRBJ1-6|TRBV6-5
CASSYSAGARNSPLHF
TGTGCCAGCAGTTACTCGGCAGGGGCTAGGAATTCACCCCTCCACTTT